One and the same sample provided the 12 T cell receptor beta chains below, sequenced in a study of blood T cell repertoires in COVID-19. Measured with immunoSEQ multiplex PCR; TCRdb has only the in-frame clones, and not every one. Seen here are about 160,000 clones, about 83% observed once, and the top ten hold approximately 10%. The sequencing input was peripheral blood. These receptors were obtained from a woman in her 70s with COVID-19, enrolled during active disease.

This chain connects TRBV3-1 (or the pseudogene TRBV3-2) to TRBJ1-5; the match to TRBD1 covers 7 bases. There are 14 residues in the CDR3. CDR1 is LGHDT and CDR2 is YNNKEL in the germline V gene (reference sequence). The ends lost 1 base at V and 7 bases at J; junction bases unmatched: 4. CDR3: CASSQVRGTQPQHF. Written as DNA, the CDR3 is TGTGCCAGCAGCCAAGTCAGGGGGACCCAGCCCCAGCATTTT.

The chain couples TRBV6-5 to TRBJ1-4, with a possible D match to TRBD1 (5 bases). Trimming shortened V by 10 bases and J by 0 bases, and 12 bases separated the two germline ends. CDR3 length equals 14 residues. Looked up from germline, CDR1 is MNHEY and CDR2 is SVGAGI. CDR3 in amino acids: CATRQQATNEKLFF. The CDR3 DNA reads TGTGCCACCAGACAACAGGCAACTAATGAAAAACTGTTTTTT.

For the CDR3, the DNA is TGTGCCAGCAGTGACCCCGGACAGGGGAACACTGAAGCTTTCTTT. It translates to CASSDPGQGNTEAFF. The chain combines TRBV2 with TRBJ1-1; 8 bases map to TRBD1. Trimming at V came to 3 bases and at J to 1 base, leaving 4 bases not matched to a gene. The germline gives CDR1 SNHLY, CDR2 FYNNEI. There are 15 residues in the CDR3.

The chain is built from TRBV29-1 and TRBJ2-1; D may be TRBD2 (6 bases). The germline V and J ends were trimmed by 2 bases and 4 bases, with 9 bases remaining between them. The CDR3 has 13 residues. CDR1 and CDR2 (germline): SQVTM, ANQGSEA. The CDR3 DNA follows: TGCAGCGTTGAAAAGGGGACTTACAATGAGCAGTTCTTC. It yields the protein CSVEKGTYNEQFF.

This chain uses TRBV10-3 with TRBJ2-1; 11 positions agree with TRBD2. V dropped 2 bases and J dropped 7; count of bases not matched to a gene: 4. CDR3 size: 15 residues. Germline lookup yields CDR1 ENHRY and CDR2 SYGVKD. This chain's CDR3 is CAISERSGGANEQFF. In DNA form, the CDR3 reads TGTGCCATCAGTGAGCGTAGCGGGGGGGCAAATGAGCAGTTCTTC.

For the CDR3, the DNA is TGCAGCGTTGAAACAGTGGGCGACTATGGCTACACCTTC. Its translation is CSVETVGDYGYTF. The V call is TRBV29-1, the J call TRBJ1-2; D is undetermined. The germline V gene has CDR1 SQVTM and CDR2 ANQGSEA. This CDR3 is built from 13 residues. The ends were cut back, 2 bases at V and 3 bases at J, with 10 bases in the middle.

The chain employs TRBV30 and TRBJ1-5, with 7 bases identical to TRBD1. The CDR3 covers 13 residues. In germline, CDR1 is GTSNPN, CDR2 SVGIG (reference sequence). V was pared by 2 bases and J by 6 bases, with 4 bases of the junction left unmatched. The CDR3, as DNA: TGTGCCTGGAGTTTACAGGGGTCTCAGCCCCAGCATTTT. Amino acid sequence: CAWSLQGSQPQHF.

The rearrangement joins TRBV6-5 to TRBJ1-5; D is unresolved. Deletions cut 6 bases from V and 0 bases from J, with 9 bases between. The CDR3 is made up of 14 amino acids. From germline, CDR1 is MNHEY and CDR2 SVGAGI. The CDR3 DNA follows: TGTGCCAGCAGGGGCCAAAATAGCAATCAGCCCCAGCATTTT. Residues: CASRGQNSNQPQHF.

This chain uses TRBV7-2 with TRBJ2-3, with 7 bases identical to TRBD2. Germline lookup yields CDR1 SGHTA and CDR2 FQGNSA. The CDR3 covers 17 residues. V lost 5 bases and J lost 1; bases outside the gene matches: 12. The CDR3 here is CASSPGNGGVRTDTQYF. The CDR3 bases are TGTGCCAGCAGCCCAGGGAATGGGGGGGTCCGCACAGATACGCAGTATTTT.

The CDR3 is CASSPDGTVVNSPLHF. CDR3 bases: TGTGCCAGCTCACCAGACGGGACAGTTGTTAATTCACCCCTCCACTTT. V usage is TRBV18 and J usage is TRBJ1-6; 7 nucleotides align to TRBD1. The V gene's germline CDR1 is KGHSH and CDR2 LQKENI. V dropped 2 bases and J dropped 6; count of bases not matched to a gene: 7. The CDR3 length is 16 residues. The full variable domain, its missing parts supplied by reference TRBV18 and TRBJ1-6, is NAGVMQNPRHLVRRRGQEARLRCSPMKGHSHVYWYRQLPEEGLKFMVYLQKENIIDESGMPKERFSAEFPKEGPSILRIQQVVRGDSAAYFCASSPDGTVVNSPLHFGNGTRLTVT.

This clone was detected once. The chain recombines TRBV28 with TRBJ2-5; possible D gene TRBD1, 6 bases. Trimming removed 6 bases at V and 1 base at J, with 9 bases between. The germline V gene has CDR1 MDHEN and CDR2 SYDVKM. The CDR3 has 13 amino acids. CDR3 amino acids: CASRRTAQETQYF. CDR3 bases: TGTGCCAGCAGGAGGACAGCCCAAGAGACCCAGTACTTC.

The chain combines TRBV19 with TRBJ1-4; D not resolved. V was cut by 2 bases and J by 0 bases, with 10 bases left in between. In germline, CDR1 is LNHDA, CDR2 SQIVND (reference sequence). The CDR3 is made up of 16 amino acids. The CDR3 DNA sequence: TGTGCCAGTAGTATACCTAGCAGCGCAACTAATGAAAAACTGTTTTTT. Amino acid sequence: CASSIPSSATNEKLFF. Full variable domain (missing parts from reference TRBV19 and TRBJ1-4): DGGITQSPKYLFRKEGQNVTLSCEQNLNHDAMYWYRQDPGQGLRLIYYSQIVNDFQKGDIAEGYSVSREKKESFPLTVTSAQKNPTAFYLCASSIPSSATNEKLFFGSGTQLSVL.